These 21 T cell receptor beta chains came from one sample sequenced in a study of cytomegalovirus exposure and HLA in healthy donors. It was with 60 Vbeta and 13 Jbeta primers that the PCR ran. Clones were read by immunoSEQ multiplex PCR, and TCRdb kept only the in-frame ones, dropping some. The sample consists of about 130,000 clones, 60% to 80% of them appearing once. The sample consisted of PBMCs. The receptors derive from a female donor in good health and CMV-seronegative.

The rearrangement links TRBV6-5 to TRBJ1-2; D ambiguous. From germline, CDR1 is MNHEY and CDR2 SVGAGI. Trimming took off 8 bases at V and 9 bases at J, with 13 bases between the two ends. The CDR3 has 11 amino acids. CDR3 protein: CASERARSYTF. Written as DNA, the CDR3 is TGTGCCAGCGAACGAGCCAGGAGCTACACCTTC.

The chain uses TRBV6-5 and TRBJ2-3; D unresolved. The CDR3 totals 11 residues. Deletions cut 4 bases from V and 5 bases from J, with 4 bases between. From germline, CDR1 is MNHEY and CDR2 SVGAGI. Here the CDR3 DNA reads TGTGCCAGCAGTTTCGGAGATACGCAGTATTTT. Amino acids: CASSFGDTQYF.

The genes are TRBV6-6 and TRBJ1-1; D remains unclear. The CDR3 has 13 residues. The germline gives CDR1 MNHNY, CDR2 SVGAGI (reference sequence). V lost 6 bases to trimming and J lost 5 bases, with 13 bases between them. The CDR3 DNA is TGTGCCAGCAGCTCACGTCCGGGAACTGAAGCTTTCTTT. Its translation is CASSSRPGTEAFF.

The chain combines TRBV29-1 with TRBJ2-1; D may be TRBD2 (6 bases). From germline, CDR1 is SQVTM and CDR2 ANQGSEA. The length of the CDR3 is 13 residues. Trimming cost V 4 bases and J 5 bases, with 12 bases left between them. CDR3 region: CSVVGLADNEQFF. The CDR3 coding sequence is TGCAGCGTTGTGGGACTCGCGGACAATGAGCAGTTCTTC.

The chain carries TRBV28 and TRBJ1-1; TRBD1 matches at 8 bases. Trimming removed 7 bases from V and 3 bases from J; junction bases left unmatched: 19. Per germline, CDR1 MDHEN and CDR2 SYDVKM. CDR3 length: 18 residues. In DNA form, the CDR3 reads TGTGCCAGCACATCTCTACCGGGACAGGCCCCCCGGGACACTGAAGCTTTCTTT. As protein: CASTSLPGQAPRDTEAFF.

The chain recombines TRBV7-2 with TRBJ2-3; the D is unclear. The CDR3 has 14 amino acids. Trimming took off 4 bases at V and 2 bases at J, with 10 bases between the two ends. Looked up from germline, CDR1 is SGHTA and CDR2 is FQGNSA. The CDR3 DNA reads as TGTGCCAGCAGCTCTCAGGTCTCCACAGATACGCAGTATTTT. It encodes CASSSQVSTDTQYF.

This clone has just a few counts. The chain couples TRBV11-3 to TRBJ2-7; a possible D gene is TRBD2 (5 bases). This CDR3 region has 16 residues. V lost 5 bases to trimming and J lost 5 bases, with 22 bases between them. Looked up from germline, CDR1 is SGHNT and CDR2 is YENEEA. The CDR3 DNA follows: TGTGCCAGCAGCCCGGGAAGTTTTGGCGACTCGGACGAGCAGTACTTC. It codes for CASSPGSFGDSDEQYF.

This chain links TRBV5-6 with TRBJ2-7, with no clear D. This CDR3 contains 13 residues. The germline V and J ends were trimmed by 1 base and 1 base, with 6 bases remaining between them. Germline lookup yields CDR1 SGHDT and CDR2 YYEEEE. For the CDR3, the DNA is TGTGCCAGCAGCTTGACCTATTCCTACGAGCAGTACTTC. It encodes CASSLTYSYEQYF.

The chain uses TRBV10-3 and TRBJ2-7; 7 nucleotides align to TRBD2. With V trimmed by 2 bases and J by 3 bases, 4 bases remained unmatched. The CDR3 contains 14 residues. Germline V CDR1 and CDR2: ENHRY, SYGVKD. CDR3 sequence (DNA): TGTGCCATCAGTGAGGGGACGGGGGGCTACGAGCAGTACTTC. Its translation: CAISEGTGGYEQYF.

The rearrangement uses TRBV6-5 and TRBJ2-7, with D perhaps TRBD2 (6 bases). CDR1 and CDR2 (germline): MNHEY, SVGAGI. The CDR3 consists of 14 residues. V was cut by 3 bases and J by 5 bases, with 14 bases left in between. The CDR3 loop is CASSYPGTRDEQYF. The DNA of the CDR3 is TGTGCCAGCAGTTATCCCGGGACTCGGGACGAGCAGTACTTC.

CDR3 sequence reads: CAWSTLPGRRAPGGELFF. The CDR3 DNA is TGTGCCTGGAGTACCCTCCCTGGCAGGAGAGCCCCGGGGGGGGAGCTGTTTTTT. The V call is TRBV30, the J call TRBJ2-2; tentative D call: TRBD2 (5 bases). Between the trimmed V and J ends, which lost 2 bases and 8 bases, there was a span of 27 bases. CDR3 size: 18 residues. Germline V lookup: CDR1 GTSNPN, CDR2 SVGIG (reference sequence).

CDR3 sequence (DNA): TGCGCCAGCAGAAGCGGGAGCTCTGGGGCCAACGTCCTGACTTTC. Amino acid sequence: CASRSGSSGANVLTF. This rearrangement joins TRBV5-1 to TRBJ2-6, with 8 bases identical to TRBD2. Germline V gene sequence: CDR1 SGHRS, CDR2 YFSETQ. Trimming cost V 5 bases and J 0 bases; bases outside gene matches: 1. The CDR3 totals 15 residues. The whole variable domain, filled in from reference TRBV5-1 and TRBJ2-6, reads KAGVTQTPRYLIKTRGQQVTLSCSPISGHRSVSWYQQTPGQGLQFLFEYFSETQRNKGNFPGRFSGRQFSNSRSEMNVSTLELGDSALYLCASRSGSSGANVLTFGAGSRLTVL.

The chain is built from TRBV11-2 and TRBJ2-7; 8 bases are shared with TRBD2. J was trimmed by 3 bases and V by 1 base; bases with no gene match: 8. Per germline, CDR1 SGHAT and CDR2 FQNNGV. The CDR3 is 16 amino acids. Here the CDR3 reads CASSLGLAGTSYEQYF. The CDR3 DNA follows: TGTGCCAGCAGCTTAGGGCTAGCGGGCACCAGCTACGAGCAGTACTTC.

CDR3 loop: CASSYSGLSYEQYF. CDR3 coding DNA: TGTGCCAGCAGTTACAGCGGGCTCTCCTACGAGCAGTACTTC. V and J are TRBV28 and TRBJ2-7, with D possibly TRBD2 on 6 matching bases. Trimming removed 4 bases at V and 0 bases at J, with 10 bases between. CDR3 length: 14 amino acids. The V gene's germline CDR1 is MDHEN and CDR2 SYDVKM.

The chain uses TRBV2 and TRBJ2-2, with TRBD2 identical over 7 bases. The CDR3 is 15 residues long. Germline loops: CDR1 SNHLY, CDR2 FYNNEI. The V and J ends lost 2 bases and 5 bases, in that order; junction bases with no gene match: 5. CDR3 region: CASSESGEGTGELFF. The CDR3 bases are TGTGCCAGCAGTGAATCGGGGGAGGGAACCGGGGAGCTGTTTTTT. Full variable domain (remainder filled in from reference TRBV2 and TRBJ2-2): EPEVTQTPSHQVTQMGQEVILRCVPISNHLYFYWYRQILGQKVEFLVSFYNNEISEKSEIFDDQFSVERPDGSNFTLKIRSTKLEDSAMYFCASSESGEGTGELFFGEGSRLTVL.

This clone was counted a single time. This chain joins TRBV5-6 and TRBJ1-5; weak D call: TRBD1 (6 bases). The V gene lost 4 bases and the J gene lost 2 bases, with 10 bases spanning the gap. The CDR3 covers 14 residues. The germline V gene encodes CDR1 SGHDT and CDR2 YYEEEE. The DNA of the CDR3 is TGTGCCAGCAGCGAATGGACAGGCAATCAGCCCCAGCATTTT. This codes for CASSEWTGNQPQHF.

There are a few counts of this clone. The same CDR3 also results from other DNA sequences found in this sample. The V and J genes are TRBV15 and TRBJ2-7; 11 bases map to TRBD1. The V gene end was trimmed by 3 bases and the J gene end by 2 bases; junction bases not matched to a gene: 0. This CDR3 is built from 14 residues. Germline-derived CDR1 and CDR2 are LNHNV and YYDKDF (reference sequence). CDR3 nucleotide sequence: TGTGCCACCAGCAGGGGACAGGGGGCCTACGAGCAGTACTTC. Translating it yields CATSRGQGAYEQYF.

The chain combines TRBV2 with TRBJ2-5; 11 positions match TRBD2. This CDR3 has 13 amino acids. V gave up 10 bases and J gave up 3 bases; unmatched junction bases: 4. The germline V gene encodes CDR1 SNHLY and CDR2 FYNNEI. The DNA of the CDR3 is TGTGCCATTATAGCGGGAGGGGAAGAGACCCAGTACTTC. This encodes CAIIAGGEETQYF.

The table lists this clone with a count of one. Other nucleotide sequences from this sample produce the same CDR3. The J gene is TRBJ1-5, the V gene TRBV6-6, with D uncertain. This CDR3 spans 14 amino acids. Germline CDR1 is MNHNY and CDR2 is SVGAGI (reference sequence). Trimming pared 9 bases from V and 6 bases from J, leaving 18 bases between. The CDR3 DNA follows: TGTGCCAGTAGTAACAACTTGAGCGGTCAGCCCCAGCATTTT. It translates to CASSNNLSGQPQHF.

The chain joins TRBV18 to TRBJ2-1, with D uncertain. This CDR3 region has 13 residues. CDR1 and CDR2 (germline): KGHSH, LQKENI. The germline V and J ends were trimmed by 2 bases and 3 bases, with 5 bases remaining between them. This CDR3 reads CASSPVGYNEQFF. As DNA, the CDR3 is TGTGCCAGCTCACCAGTCGGCTACAATGAGCAGTTCTTC. Drawing the rest from reference TRBV18 and TRBJ2-1, the complete variable domain is NAGVMQNPRHLVRRRGQEARLRCSPMKGHSHVYWYRQLPEEGLKFMVYLQKENIIDESGMPKERFSAEFPKEGPSILRIQQVVRGDSAAYFCASSPVGYNEQFFGPGTRLTVL.

The chain joins TRBV4-3 to TRBJ2-7, with 7 bases identical to TRBD2. CDR1 and CDR2 (germline): LGHNA, YSLEER. This CDR3 spans 16 amino acids. J was trimmed by 2 bases and V by 3 bases; bases with no gene match: 10. CDR3 in amino acids: CASSHSGTTNAYEQYF. The CDR3 nucleotides are TGCGCCAGCAGCCACTCCGGGACTACAAACGCCTACGAGCAGTACTTC.